The present TCR beta chain was sequenced within a study of blood T cell repertoires in COVID-19 (dated by TCRdb to the early 2020s). Context from the whole study: Collaborator samples came from the United States, Italy and Spain and covered acute and convalescent phases of COVID-19. The material from the prospective study consisted of cDNA or gDNA derived from T cells, B-cell-depleted T cells, or PBMCs. The dataset comprised deeply sampled blood TCRbeta repertoires from subjects exposed to, actively infected with, or recovered from COVID-19. A freely available public database, intended as a resource for researchers studying the immune response to SARS-CoV-2, is where the repertoires were released. The samples were drawn from the first 160 participants of the ongoing ImmuneRACE study and from some 1,300 subjects provided by 6 global collaborators. Nearly every sample came with metadata listing a de-identified subject ID, COVID-19 status, age in years and sex. Where available, HLA class I and class II types were obtained from metadata supplied by the sample provider rather than from assay-based typing. Overall results and qualifications from the work: How much clinical and demographic metadata was included differed by source and by participant, and the metadata was provided uncurated.

TCRbeta CDR3 regions were amplified from genomic DNA using the immunoSEQ Assay, a bias-controlled multiplex PCR. For the original study's pipeline: Within the assay, amplification of reference gene primers was used to estimate how many nucleated cells each sample contained. To quantify the absolute abundance of each unique TCRbeta CDR3 rearrangement, sequence reads were collapsed and filtered. For each sample, productive Simpson clonality was calculated as the square root of Simpson's diversity index across productive rearrangements. Held by TCRdb, this immuneACCESS table contains in-frame sequences only and omits some clones. Under half of the omission traces to an unresolved V gene where checked; the cause of the rest is unknown. V, J and clone size are those of that table, while D and trimming were read from the DNA. This sample has about 210,000 clones in its table, and over 70% of those were observed once. The ten biggest clones cover 7.2% of the sample.

In this sample, this clone turned up a few times. The antigen it binds to is not known. Per-base quality was not reported, and no clone a single base away is much larger than it. Whole blood was collected in K2EDTA tubes by collaborating institutions according to the institutions' own protocols. For TCRbeta analysis, collaborators shipped samples as frozen whole blood, isolated PBMCs, or DNA extracted from either of those sample types. The clonotype comes from a woman aged 70-85 years with acute or convalescent COVID-19. Sequences were obtained from peripheral blood.

In nucleotide form, the sequence is TGTGCCAGCAGCTTACTTGGGACAGAAGGTAATACGCAGTATTTT. Its product reads: CASSLLGTEGNTQYF. The rearrangement joined TRBV7-2 to TRBJ2-3, and TRBD1 matches 7 of the central bases. Inclusive of the bounding cysteine and phenylalanine, the CDR3 is 15 residues long. Only the CDR3 region is kept as DNA, spanning 45 bases read in frame from base 1. CDR1 and CDR2 are drawn from the germline V gene: SGHTA, FQGNSA. The germline V and J ends show losses of 2 bases and 7 bases respectively, and no gene match explains 9 bases of the junction.